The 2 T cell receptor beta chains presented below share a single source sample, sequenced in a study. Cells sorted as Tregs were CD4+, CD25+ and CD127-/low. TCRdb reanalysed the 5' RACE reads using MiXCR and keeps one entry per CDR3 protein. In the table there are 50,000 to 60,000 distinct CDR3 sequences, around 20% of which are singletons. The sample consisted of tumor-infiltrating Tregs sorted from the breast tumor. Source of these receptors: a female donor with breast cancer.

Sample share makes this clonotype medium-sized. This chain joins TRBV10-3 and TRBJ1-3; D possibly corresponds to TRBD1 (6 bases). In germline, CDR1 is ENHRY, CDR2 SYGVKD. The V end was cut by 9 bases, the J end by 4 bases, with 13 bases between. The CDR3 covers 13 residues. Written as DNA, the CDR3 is TGTGCCATAAAGGACAGTCAAGGAAACACCATATATTTT. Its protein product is CAIKDSQGNTIYF.

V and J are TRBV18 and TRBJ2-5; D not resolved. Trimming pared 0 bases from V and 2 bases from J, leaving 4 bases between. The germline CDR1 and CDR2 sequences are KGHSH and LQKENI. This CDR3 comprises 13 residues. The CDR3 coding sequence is TGTGCCAGCTCACCACCCGCTCAAGAGACCCAGTACTTC. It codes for CASSPPAQETQYF.